The 14 T cell receptor beta chains in this list originate from one sample, sequenced in a study of long-term antiretroviral therapy in people with HIV. Researchers report immunoSEQ v3.0 was run at survey level. The table came from immunoSEQ multiplex PCR; TCRdb's copy has only in-frame clones and leaves some out. The sample includes around 20,000 clones, approximately 81% of them seen just once. Sample: unsorted PBMCs, taken 0.1 years before starting antiretroviral therapy. The receptors stem from a man aged 40-55 years with HIV.

The chain combines TRBV19 with TRBJ1-6; D is ambiguous. Trimming took off 4 bases at V and 6 bases at J, with 4 bases between the two ends. The CDR3 has 12 residues. Germline CDR1 is LNHDA and CDR2 is SQIVND (reference sequence). This chain's CDR3 is CASSTFNSPLHF. CDR3 DNA: TGTGCCAGTAGTACCTTTAATTCACCCCTCCACTTT.

This clone was observed a few times. This chain links TRBV7-8 with TRBJ2-7; 8 bases align to TRBD1. Germline V gene sequence: CDR1 SGHVS, CDR2 FQNEAQ. J gave up 2 bases and V 3 bases, and 0 bases lay outside the gene matches. CDR3 length: 13 residues. CDR3 bases: TGTGCCAGCAGCTTGGACAGGGCCTACGAGCAGTACTTC. Amino acids: CASSLDRAYEQYF.

This clone has a single count. The V call is TRBV20-1, the J call TRBJ2-7; D not certain. Germline lookup yields CDR1 DFQATT and CDR2 SNEGSKA (reference sequence). V lost 6 bases, J lost 5 bases, and 8 bases lay in between. The CDR3 consists of 10 residues. The CDR3 here is CSARKDEQYF. DNA of the CDR3: TGCAGTGCCCGTAAGGACGAGCAGTACTTC.

The chain links TRBV15 to TRBJ1-1; D unresolved. The CDR3 consists of 14 residues. Germline CDR1 and CDR2: LNHNV and YYDKDF (reference sequence). Trimming stripped 0 bases from V and 1 base from J, with 6 bases between. The CDR3 DNA reads as TGTGCCACCAGCAGAGATCGAGCGAACACTGAAGCTTTCTTT. The encoded protein is CATSRDRANTEAFF.

The chain combines TRBV7-2 with TRBJ1-2; D is perhaps TRBD1 (5 bases). CDR3 length equals 16 residues. From germline, CDR1 is SGHTA and CDR2 FQGNSA. Trimming removed 0 bases at V and 4 bases at J, with 15 bases between. This chain's CDR3 is CASSLARGRRGYGYTF. CDR3 nucleotides: TGTGCCAGCAGCTTAGCGCGGGGTCGGAGGGGCTATGGCTACACCTTC.

The chain joins TRBV9 to TRBJ2-5; D is ambiguous. The length of the CDR3 is 14 residues. V was pared by 0 bases and J by 0 bases, with 6 bases between. The germline V gene has CDR1 SGDLS and CDR2 YYNGEE. In DNA form, the CDR3 reads TGTGCCAGCAGCGTAGGTAATAACCAAGAGACCCAGTACTTC. As protein: CASSVGNNQETQYF.

The rearrangement links TRBV2 to TRBJ2-3, with TRBD1 as a possible D gene (5 bases). The CDR3 runs 15 residues. Trimming pared 4 bases from V and 2 bases from J, leaving 13 bases between. Germline V CDR1 and CDR2: SNHLY, FYNNEI. CDR3 residues: CASSGQPLHTDTQYF. The CDR3 DNA reads as TGTGCCAGCAGTGGACAGCCCCTCCACACAGATACGCAGTATTTT. Full variable domain (remainder filled in from reference TRBV2 and TRBJ2-3): EPEVTQTPSHQVTQMGQEVILRCVPISNHLYFYWYRQILGQKVEFLVSFYNNEISEKSEIFDDQFSVERPDGSNFTLKIRSTKLEDSAMYFCASSGQPLHTDTQYFGPGTRLTVL.

V usage is TRBV6-1 and J usage is TRBJ2-2; D gene ambiguous. Germline assignment: CDR1 MNHNS and CDR2 SASEGT. CDR3 size: 14 residues. Trimming took 7 bases from V and 2 from J, leaving 11 bases between them. As DNA, the CDR3 is TGTGCCAGCATTCGACAAGCAAACACCGGGGAGCTGTTTTTT. Amino acid sequence: CASIRQANTGELFF.

The chain is built from TRBV11-2 and TRBJ1-2, with D unresolved. Looked up from germline, CDR1 is SGHAT and CDR2 is FQNNGV. The V gene lost 0 bases and the J gene lost 2 bases, with 4 bases spanning the gap. CDR3 length: 13 amino acids. Written as DNA, the CDR3 is TGTGCCAGCAGCTTAGATCGGAACTATGGCTACACCTTC. This sequence encodes CASSLDRNYGYTF.

The rearrangement joins TRBV7-8 to TRBJ1-2, with TRBD1 as a possible D gene (5 bases). CDR3 length equals 13 residues. Looked up from germline, CDR1 is SGHVS and CDR2 is FQNEAQ. Trimming took 3 bases from V and 3 from J, leaving 8 bases between them. CDR3 in DNA: TGTGCCAGCAGCTTCCAGGGTGACTATGGCTACACCTTC. As protein: CASSFQGDYGYTF.

The chain uses TRBV10-2 and TRBJ2-3, with a weak D call TRBD2 (7 bases). The CDR3 sequence is 13 residues long. Trimming cost V 8 bases and J 0 bases, with 9 bases left between them. CDR1 is WSHSY and CDR2 is SAAADI in the germline V gene. CDR3 sequence (DNA): TGCGCCAGCGGGGGGGCTAGCACAGATACGCAGTATTTT. Protein product: CASGGASTDTQYF.

CDR3 nucleotides: TGTGCCAGCTCACCGCTTGCAAATGAGCAGTTCTTC. Translating gives CASSPLANEQFF. The chain recombines TRBV18 with TRBJ2-1; the D is unclear. Trimming stripped 3 bases from V and 7 bases from J, with 7 bases between. The length of the CDR3 is 12 residues. Germline CDR1 reads KGHSH; CDR2 reads LQKENI. The variable domain in full, with the rest retrieved from reference TRBV18 and TRBJ2-1, is NAGVMQNPRHLVRRRGQEARLRCSPMKGHSHVYWYRQLPEEGLKFMVYLQKENIIDESGMPKERFSAEFPKEGPSILRIQQVVRGDSAAYFCASSPLANEQFFGPGTRLTVL.

This chain uses TRBV7-8 with TRBJ1-2; D is unclear. CDR1 and CDR2 from the germline V gene are SGHVS and FQNEAQ. This CDR3 has 13 amino acids. Trimming removed 5 bases at V and 8 bases at J, with 15 bases between. The CDR3 protein is CASSTDLCGGYTF. For the CDR3, the DNA is TGTGCCAGCAGCACGGATTTGTGCGGGGGCTACACCTTC.

The chain uses TRBV2 and TRBJ2-5; 7 bases line up with TRBD2. Losses at the gene ends were 8 bases for V and 2 bases for J; bases not matched to a gene: 8. CDR3 length: 14 amino acids. Germline lookup yields CDR1 SNHLY and CDR2 FYNNEI. The chain's CDR3 is CASGLGGIQETQYF. The CDR3 DNA reads TGTGCCAGCGGCCTCGGGGGGATACAAGAGACCCAGTACTTC.